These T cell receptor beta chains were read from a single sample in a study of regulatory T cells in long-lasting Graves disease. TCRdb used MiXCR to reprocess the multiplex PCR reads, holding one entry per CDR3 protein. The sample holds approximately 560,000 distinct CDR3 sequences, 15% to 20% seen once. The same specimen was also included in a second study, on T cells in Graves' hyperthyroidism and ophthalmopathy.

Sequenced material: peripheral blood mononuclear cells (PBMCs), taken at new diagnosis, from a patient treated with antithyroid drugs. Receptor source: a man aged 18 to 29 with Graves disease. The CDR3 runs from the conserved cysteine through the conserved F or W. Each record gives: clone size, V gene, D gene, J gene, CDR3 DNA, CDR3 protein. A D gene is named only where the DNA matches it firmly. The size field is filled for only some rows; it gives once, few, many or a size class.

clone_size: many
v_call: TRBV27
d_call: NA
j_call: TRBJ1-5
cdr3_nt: TGTGCCAGCAGTACGGGGAGCGGAGTCGGCAATCAGCCCCAGCATTTT
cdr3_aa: CASSTGSGVGNQPQHF

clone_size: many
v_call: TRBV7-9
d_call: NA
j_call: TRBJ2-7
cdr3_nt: TGTGCCAGCGTCGGGAGAAGCTCCTACGAGCAGTACTTC
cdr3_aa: CASVGRSSYEQYF

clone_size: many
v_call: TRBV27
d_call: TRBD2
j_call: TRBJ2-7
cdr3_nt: TGTGCCAGCAGGCCGGCCGGGACTAGCGGGTACGAGCAGTACTTC
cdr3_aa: CASRPAGTSGYEQYF

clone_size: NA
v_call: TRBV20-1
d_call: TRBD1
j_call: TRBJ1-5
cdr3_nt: TGCAGTGCTATTACCGGGACAGGATATTGGTCGAATCAGCCCCAGCATTTT
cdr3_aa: CSAITGTGYWSNQPQHF

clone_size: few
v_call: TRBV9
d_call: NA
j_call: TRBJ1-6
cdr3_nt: TGTGCCAGCAGCGTAGAACGGGATAATTCACCCCTCCACTTT
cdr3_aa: CASSVERDNSPLHF

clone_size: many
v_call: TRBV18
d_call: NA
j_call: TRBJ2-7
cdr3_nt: TGTGCCAGCTCACCACCTTCCAGGGGTTACGAGCAGTACTTC
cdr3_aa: CASSPPSRGYEQYF

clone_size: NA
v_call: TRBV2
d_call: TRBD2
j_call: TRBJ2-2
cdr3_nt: TGTACCAGCAGCGCTAGCGGGAGGGGCACCGGGGAGCTGTTTTTT
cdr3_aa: CTSSASGRGTGELFF

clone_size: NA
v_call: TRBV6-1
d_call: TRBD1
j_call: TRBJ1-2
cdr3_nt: TGTGCCAGCAGGGACAGGGGGCGAGTCTATGGCTACACCTTC
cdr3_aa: CASRDRGRVYGYTF

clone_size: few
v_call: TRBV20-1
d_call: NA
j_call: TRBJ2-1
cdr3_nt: TGCAGTGCTAGAGATGTGAGTGTGGCTGTTGGGTGGCAGTTCTTC
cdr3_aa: CSARDVSVAVGWQFF

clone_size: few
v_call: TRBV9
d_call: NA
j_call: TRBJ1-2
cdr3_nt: TGTGCCAGCACCAGGACGGCCCTCTATGGCTACACCTTC
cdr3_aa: CASTRTALYGYTF

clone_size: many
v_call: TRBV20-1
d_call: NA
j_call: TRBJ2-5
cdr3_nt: TGCAGTGCTACGGGTAGCTGGACCCAGACCCAGTACTTC
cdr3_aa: CSATGSWTQTQYF

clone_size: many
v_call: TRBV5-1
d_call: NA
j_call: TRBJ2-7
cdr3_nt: TGCGCCAGCAGCTTTGGAGCGCGGGGAACGGGTGGAGAGCAGTACTTC
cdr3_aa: CASSFGARGTGGEQYF

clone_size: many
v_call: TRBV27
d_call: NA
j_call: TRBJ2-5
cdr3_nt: TGTGCCAGCAGTAATACAGGGATTGAAGAGACCCAGTACTTC
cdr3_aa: CASSNTGIEETQYF

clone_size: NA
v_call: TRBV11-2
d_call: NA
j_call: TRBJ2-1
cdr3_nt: TGTGCCAGCAGCTTGGAAAGAACTAGTTTCTCCTACAATGAGCAGTTCTTC
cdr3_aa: CASSLERTSFSYNEQFF

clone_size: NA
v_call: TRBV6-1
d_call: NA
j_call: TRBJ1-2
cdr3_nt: TGTGCCAGCAGACCCATCGGGACCTTCTATGGCTACACCTTC
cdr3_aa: CASRPIGTFYGYTF

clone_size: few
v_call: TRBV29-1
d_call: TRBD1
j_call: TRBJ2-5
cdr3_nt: TGCAGCGTTGAAGGGACAGGGGTATCACAAGAGACCCAGTACTTC
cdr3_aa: CSVEGTGVSQETQYF

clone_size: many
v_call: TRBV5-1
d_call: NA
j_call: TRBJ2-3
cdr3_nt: TGCGCCAGCAGAGCTACAGGGAGCACAGATACGCAGTATTTT
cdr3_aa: CASRATGSTDTQYF

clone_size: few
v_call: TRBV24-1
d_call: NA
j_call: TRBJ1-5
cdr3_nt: TGTGCCACCAGTGATAGGGACATCGATCAGCCCCAGCATTTT
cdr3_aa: CATSDRDIDQPQHF

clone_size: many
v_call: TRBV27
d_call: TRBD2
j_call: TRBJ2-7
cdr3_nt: TGTGCCAGCAGTTTATCTGGGAGGCGGGAGGCCCCCGGACCGTTGGGCGAGCAGTACTTC
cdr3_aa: CASSLSGRREAPGPLGEQYF

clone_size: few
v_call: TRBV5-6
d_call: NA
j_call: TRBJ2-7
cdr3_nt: TGTGCCAGCAGCCAACTAGACCGAGACTCCTACGAGCAGTACTTC
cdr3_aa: CASSQLDRDSYEQYF

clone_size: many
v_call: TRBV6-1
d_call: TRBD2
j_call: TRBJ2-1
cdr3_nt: TGTGCCAGCAGTGAAGCCTTCCGGGAGCGGGGAAATGAGCAGTTCTTC
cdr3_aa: CASSEAFRERGNEQFF

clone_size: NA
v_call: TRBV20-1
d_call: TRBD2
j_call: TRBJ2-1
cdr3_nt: TGCAGTGCAATAGGACTAGCTTTTTACAATGAGCAGTTCTTC
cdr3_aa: CSAIGLAFYNEQFF

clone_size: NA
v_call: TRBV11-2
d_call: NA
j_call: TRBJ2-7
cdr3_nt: TGTGCCAGCAGCTTAAGCACCCATGGGCAGTACTTC
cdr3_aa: CASSLSTHGQYF

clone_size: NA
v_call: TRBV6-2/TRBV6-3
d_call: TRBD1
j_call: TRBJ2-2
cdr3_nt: TGCGCCAGCAGTGGAGGGACAGGGGGAAACACCGGGGAGCTGTTTTTT
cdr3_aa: CASSGGTGGNTGELFF

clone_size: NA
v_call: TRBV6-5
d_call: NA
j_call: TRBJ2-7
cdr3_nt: TGTGCCAGCAGTTACCCGAACTACGAGCAGTACTTC
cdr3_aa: CASSYPNYEQYF

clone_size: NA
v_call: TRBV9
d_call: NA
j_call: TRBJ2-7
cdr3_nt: TGTGCCAGCAGCGTAGGCGGGGAGACCTACGAGCAGTACTTC
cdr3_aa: CASSVGGETYEQYF

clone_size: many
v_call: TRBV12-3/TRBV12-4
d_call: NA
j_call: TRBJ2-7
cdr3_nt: TGTGCCAGCAGTAGTCCTCTGGCCGAGCAGTACTTC
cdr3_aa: CASSSPLAEQYF

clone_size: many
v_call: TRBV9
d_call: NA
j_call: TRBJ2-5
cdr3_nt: TGTGCCAGCAGTGTCGACAGTCAAGAGACCCAGTACTTC
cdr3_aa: CASSVDSQETQYF

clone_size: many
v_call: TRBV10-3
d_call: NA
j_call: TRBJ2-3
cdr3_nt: TGTGCCATCAGTGAGTCCTTTCGCCGAGGCACAGATACGCAGTATTTT
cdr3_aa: CAISESFRRGTDTQYF

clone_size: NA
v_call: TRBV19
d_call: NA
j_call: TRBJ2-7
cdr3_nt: TGTGCCAGTAGTATCGACGGGTTGGGATTTTACGAGCAGTACTTC
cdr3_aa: CASSIDGLGFYEQYF

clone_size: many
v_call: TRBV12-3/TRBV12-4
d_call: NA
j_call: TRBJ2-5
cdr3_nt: TGTGCCAGCAGTTTACAGGCGTACCAAGAGACCCAGTACTTC
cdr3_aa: CASSLQAYQETQYF

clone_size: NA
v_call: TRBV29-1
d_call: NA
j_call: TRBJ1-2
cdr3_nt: TGCAGCGTTGAAGGGGGCGCGTTCTCTGGCTACACCTTC
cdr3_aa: CSVEGGAFSGYTF

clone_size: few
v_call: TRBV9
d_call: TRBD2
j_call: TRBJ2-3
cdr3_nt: TGTGCCAGCAGCGTTGCGGGAGTGGATACGCAGTATTTT
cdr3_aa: CASSVAGVDTQYF

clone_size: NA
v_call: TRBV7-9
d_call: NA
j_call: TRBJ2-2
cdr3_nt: TGTGCCAGCAGCTTTCAGGGTACCGTGGGCTCCGGGGAGCTGTTTTTT
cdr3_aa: CASSFQGTVGSGELFF

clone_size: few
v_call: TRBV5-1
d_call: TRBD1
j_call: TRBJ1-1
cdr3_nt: TGCGCCAGCCACCACGGGGACAGGGGGGTATCCGAAGCTTTCTTT
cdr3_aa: CASHHGDRGVSEAFF

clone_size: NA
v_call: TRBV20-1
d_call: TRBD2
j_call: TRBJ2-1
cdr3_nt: TGCAGTGCCCCGGGACTAGCGGCCAATGAGCAGTTCTTC
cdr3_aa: CSAPGLAANEQFF

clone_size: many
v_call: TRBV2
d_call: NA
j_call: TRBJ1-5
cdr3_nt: TGTGCCAGCAGTGTAAAGGGGAGCAATCAGCCCCAGCATTTT
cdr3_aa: CASSVKGSNQPQHF

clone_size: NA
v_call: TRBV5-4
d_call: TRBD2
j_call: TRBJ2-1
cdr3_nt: TGTGCCAGCAGCTCCCCCAGCGGGAGAGTGGCCTACAATGAGCAGTTCTTC
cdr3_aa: CASSSPSGRVAYNEQFF

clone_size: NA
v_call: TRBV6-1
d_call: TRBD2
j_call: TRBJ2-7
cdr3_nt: TGTGCCAGCACCCTACTAGCGGGGGTCTACGAGCAGTACTTC
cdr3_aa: CASTLLAGVYEQYF

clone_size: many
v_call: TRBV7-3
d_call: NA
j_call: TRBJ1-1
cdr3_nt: TGTGCCAGCAGCCCACATGGGAACACTGAAGCTTTCTTT
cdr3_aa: CASSPHGNTEAFF

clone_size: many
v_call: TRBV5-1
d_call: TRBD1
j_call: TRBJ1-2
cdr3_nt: TGCGCCAGCAGCTTGAGGGGACAGAAATTTAGTGGCTACACCTTC
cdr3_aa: CASSLRGQKFSGYTF

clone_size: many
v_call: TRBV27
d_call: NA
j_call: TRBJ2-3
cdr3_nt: TGTGCCAGCAGTCGCAGTAGGGTGGGGACAGATACGCAGTATTTT
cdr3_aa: CASSRSRVGTDTQYF

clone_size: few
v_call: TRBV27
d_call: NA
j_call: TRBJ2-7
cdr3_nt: TGTGCCAGCAGTTTATCGACTAGAGGGGGCGCGCAGTACTTC
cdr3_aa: CASSLSTRGGAQYF

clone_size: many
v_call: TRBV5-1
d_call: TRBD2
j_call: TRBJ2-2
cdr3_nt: TGCGCCAGCAGCTCCAAGATAGCGGGAATAACGGACGGGGAGCTGTTTTTT
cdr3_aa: CASSSKIAGITDGELFF

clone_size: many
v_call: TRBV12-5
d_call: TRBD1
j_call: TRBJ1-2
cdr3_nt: TGTGCTAGTGGTTTGGTAACCCGGGACAGGGTATTCTATGGCTACACCTTC
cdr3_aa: CASGLVTRDRVFYGYTF

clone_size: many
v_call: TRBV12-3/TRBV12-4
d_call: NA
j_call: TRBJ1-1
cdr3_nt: TGTGCCAGCAGTCTCAGGGTAACGGGCACTGAAGCTTTCTTT
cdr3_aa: CASSLRVTGTEAFF

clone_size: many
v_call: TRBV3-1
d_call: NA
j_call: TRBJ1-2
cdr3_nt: TGTGCCAGCAGCCACTCTATGACGCTCCTCGGGGGCTACACCTTC
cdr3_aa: CASSHSMTLLGGYTF

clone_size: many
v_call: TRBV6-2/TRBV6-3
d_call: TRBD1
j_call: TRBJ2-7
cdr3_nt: TGTGCCAGCAGGGACAGGGGGCTCCACGAGCAGTACTTC
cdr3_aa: CASRDRGLHEQYF

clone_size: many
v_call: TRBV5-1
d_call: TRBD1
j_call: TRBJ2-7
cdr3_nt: TGCGCCAGCAGCCGGGACAGTACCTACGAGCAGTACTTC
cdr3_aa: CASSRDSTYEQYF

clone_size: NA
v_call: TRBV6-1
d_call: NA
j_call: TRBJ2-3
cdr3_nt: TGTGCCTGCTCAGTGTATGGCACAGATACGCAGTATTTT
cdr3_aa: CACSVYGTDTQYF

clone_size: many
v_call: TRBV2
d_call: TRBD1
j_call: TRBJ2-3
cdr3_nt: TGTGCCTGTTTGGGACAGGGTCATCAAGATACGCAGTATTTT
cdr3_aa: CACLGQGHQDTQYF

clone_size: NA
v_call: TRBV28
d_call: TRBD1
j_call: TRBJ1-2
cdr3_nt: TGTGCCAGCAGAAGACAGGGTTTGGTTTTTGGCTACACCTTC
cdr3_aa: CASRRQGLVFGYTF

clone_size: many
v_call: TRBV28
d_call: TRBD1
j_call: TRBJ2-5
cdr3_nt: TGTGCCAGCAGTCCCGACAGGGCCCCCGGGACGGAACAAGAGACCCAGTACTTC
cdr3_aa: CASSPDRAPGTEQETQYF

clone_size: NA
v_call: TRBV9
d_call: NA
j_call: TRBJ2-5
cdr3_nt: TGTGCCAGCAGCGTAGGTAGCTCCCAAGAGACCCAGTACTTC
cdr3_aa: CASSVGSSQETQYF

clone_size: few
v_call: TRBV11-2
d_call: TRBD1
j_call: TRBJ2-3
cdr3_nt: TGTGCCAGCAGCTTAGCCGGACAGGGACTCACAGATACGCAGTATTTT
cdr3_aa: CASSLAGQGLTDTQYF

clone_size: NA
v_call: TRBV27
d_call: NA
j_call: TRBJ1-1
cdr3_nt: TGTGCCAGCAGTACCCTAGAGATGAACACTGAAGCTTTCTTT
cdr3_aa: CASSTLEMNTEAFF

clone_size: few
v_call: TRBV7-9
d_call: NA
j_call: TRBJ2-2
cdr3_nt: TGTGCCAGCAGCTCCTACAGGGAGCTGTTTTTT
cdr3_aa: CASSSYRELFF

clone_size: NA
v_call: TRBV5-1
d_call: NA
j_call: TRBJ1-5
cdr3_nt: TGCGCCAGCAGCATATACCCGCGGGGCGATCAGCCCCAGCATTTT
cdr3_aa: CASSIYPRGDQPQHF

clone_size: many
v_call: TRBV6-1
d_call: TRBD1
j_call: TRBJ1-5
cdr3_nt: TGTGCCAGCAGGACCGGGGGACAGGGCAGTAATCAGCCCCAGCATTTT
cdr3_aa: CASRTGGQGSNQPQHF

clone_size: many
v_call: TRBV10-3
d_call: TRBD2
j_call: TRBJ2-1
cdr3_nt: TGTGCCATCAGTTCATCAGCGGGAGGGCCCTACAATGAGCAGTTCTTC
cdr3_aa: CAISSSAGGPYNEQFF